This entry concerns a single T cell receptor (beta chain). Antigen specificity is unknown. The data were taken from a study of T cell responses to AZD1222 COVID-19 vaccine. Study-level points and caveats: Receipt of two AZD1222 doses was followed by a rise in Spike-specific TCR breadth and depth. Recipients of AZD1222 seropositive at baseline numbered only 6 or 7.

Sequencing used immunoSEQ multiplex PCR; TCRdb keeps in-frame clones, though not all of them. The sample lists approximately 130,000 clones; roughly nine tenths were seen once. The clonotype was recovered from an adult in good health. Sequences were derived from peripheral blood, sampled on day 0 of AZD1222 vaccination.

CDR3 bases: TGTGCCAGCAGTTTAGCATCCGGGACAGGGACTCGGGGCTACACCTTC. It translates to CASSLASGTGTRGYTF. This rearrangement joins TRBV28 to TRBJ1-2; 9 bases line up with TRBD1. Germline V gene data show CDR1 as MDHEN and CDR2 as SYDVKM. CDR3 length: 16 residues. The ends lost 2 bases at V and 8 bases at J; junction bases unmatched: 12.